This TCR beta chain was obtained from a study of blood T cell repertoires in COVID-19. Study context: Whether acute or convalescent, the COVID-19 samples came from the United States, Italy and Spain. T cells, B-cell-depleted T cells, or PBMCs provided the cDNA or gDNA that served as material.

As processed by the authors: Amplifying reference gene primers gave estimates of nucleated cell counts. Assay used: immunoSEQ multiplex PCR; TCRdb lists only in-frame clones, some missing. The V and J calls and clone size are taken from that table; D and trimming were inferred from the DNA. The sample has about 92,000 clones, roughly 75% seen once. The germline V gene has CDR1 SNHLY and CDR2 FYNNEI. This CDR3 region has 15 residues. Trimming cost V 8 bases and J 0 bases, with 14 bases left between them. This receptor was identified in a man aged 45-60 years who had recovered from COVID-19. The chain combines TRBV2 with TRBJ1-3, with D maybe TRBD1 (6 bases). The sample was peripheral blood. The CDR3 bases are TGTGCCAGCTCCTTGACAGGAACCTCTGGAAACACCATATATTTT. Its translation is CASSLTGTSGNTIYF. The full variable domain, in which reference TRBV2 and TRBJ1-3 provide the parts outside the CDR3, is EPEVTQTPSHQVTQMGQEVILRCVPISNHLYFYWYRQILGQKVEFLVSFYNNEISEKSEIFDDQFSVERPDGSNFTLKIRSTKLEDSAMYFCASSLTGTSGNTIYFGEGSWLTVV.